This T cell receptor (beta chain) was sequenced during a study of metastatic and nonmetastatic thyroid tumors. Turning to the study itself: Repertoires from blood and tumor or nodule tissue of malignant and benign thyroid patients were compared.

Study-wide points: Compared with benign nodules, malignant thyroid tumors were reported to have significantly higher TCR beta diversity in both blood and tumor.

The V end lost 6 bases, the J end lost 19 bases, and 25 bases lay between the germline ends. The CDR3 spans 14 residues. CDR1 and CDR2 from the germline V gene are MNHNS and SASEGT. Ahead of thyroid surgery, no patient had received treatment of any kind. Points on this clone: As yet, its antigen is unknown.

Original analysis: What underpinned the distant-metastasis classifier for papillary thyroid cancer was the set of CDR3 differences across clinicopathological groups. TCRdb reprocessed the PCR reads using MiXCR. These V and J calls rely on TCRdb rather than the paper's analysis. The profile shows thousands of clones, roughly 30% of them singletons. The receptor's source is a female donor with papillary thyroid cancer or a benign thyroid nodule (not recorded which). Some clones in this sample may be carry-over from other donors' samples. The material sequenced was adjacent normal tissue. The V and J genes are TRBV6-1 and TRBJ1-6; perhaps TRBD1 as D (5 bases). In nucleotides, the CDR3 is TGTGCCAGCAGCGCCGGGACGACGAATTCACCCATACACTTT. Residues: CASSAGTTNSPIHF.